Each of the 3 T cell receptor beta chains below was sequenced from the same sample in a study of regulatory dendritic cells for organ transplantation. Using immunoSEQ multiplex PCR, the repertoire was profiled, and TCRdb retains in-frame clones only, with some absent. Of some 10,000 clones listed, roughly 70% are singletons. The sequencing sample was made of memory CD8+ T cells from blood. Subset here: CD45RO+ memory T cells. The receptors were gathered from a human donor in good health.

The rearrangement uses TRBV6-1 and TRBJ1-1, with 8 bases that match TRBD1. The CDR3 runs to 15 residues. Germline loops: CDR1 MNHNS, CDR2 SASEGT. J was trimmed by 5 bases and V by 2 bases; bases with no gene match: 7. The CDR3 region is CASSETTGGSTEAFF. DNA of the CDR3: TGTGCCAGCAGTGAAACCACAGGGGGGAGTACTGAAGCTTTCTTT.

Here the CDR3 DNA reads TGTGCCAGCAGTTCGCTAGCGGGAGTTTACAATGAGCAGTTCTTC. Translated, it gives CASSSLAGVYNEQFF. The J gene is TRBJ2-1, the V gene TRBV27, with 10 positions matching TRBD2. CDR1 MNHEY and CDR2 SMNVEV come from the germline V gene (reference sequence). The V gene end was trimmed by 4 bases and the J gene end by 4 bases; junction bases not matched to a gene: 4. This CDR3 spans 15 amino acids.

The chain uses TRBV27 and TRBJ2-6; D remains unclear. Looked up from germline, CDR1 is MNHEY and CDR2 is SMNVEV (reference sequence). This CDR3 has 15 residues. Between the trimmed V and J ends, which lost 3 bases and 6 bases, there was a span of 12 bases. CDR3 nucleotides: TGTGCCAGCAGTTTCCTGCTTCATGAGGCCAACGTCCTGACTTTC. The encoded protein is CASSFLLHEANVLTF.